Listed below are T cell receptor beta chains from one sample, sequenced in a study of identical twins. MiXCR, run by TCRdb on the 5' RACE reads, gives a single entry per CDR3 protein. The repertoire has more than 200,000 distinct CDR3 sequences, 9.4% of them found once; the top ten carry 5% to 5.5%. Sequencing was done on a sample of memory (CD45RO+) T cells sorted from blood. The receptors originated from a woman aged 18-35 years in good health. The CDR3 runs from the conserved cysteine through the conserved F or W. The D gene is left open where the match is weak. Clone size, where shown, is once, few, many, or a class for clones that have expanded.

clone size	V gene	J gene	D gene	CDR3 protein	CDR3 DNA
-	TRBV10-3	TRBJ1-5	TRBD1	CAAGTGEEQPQHF	TGTGCCGCCGGGACAGGGGAAGAACAGCCCCAGCATTTT
few	TRBV20-1	TRBJ2-5	TRBD2	CSARGLAGILEETQYF	TGCAGTGCTAGAGGGCTAGCGGGGATTTTAGAAGAGACCCAGTACTTC
-	TRBV30	TRBJ1-1	-	CAWSDEKSRELTEAFF	TGTGCCTGGAGTGACGAAAAATCTCGTGAACTCACTGAAGCTTTCTTT
-	TRBV7-7	TRBJ2-3	TRBD2	CASSSPSAGGVTDTQYF	TGTGCTAGCAGCTCGCCTTCGGCGGGGGGGGTCACAGATACGCAGTATTTT
many	TRBV6-5	TRBJ2-5	-	CASSLTGGETQYF	TGTGCCAGCAGTTTAACAGGAGGAGAGACCCAGTACTTC
few	TRBV18	TRBJ1-1	TRBD1	CASSSGQGIHF	TGTGCCAGCTCATCAGGACAGGGGATCCACTTT
few	TRBV14	TRBJ2-1	TRBD2	CASSVFLAGDGLFSEQFF	TGTGCCAGCAGCGTATTCCTAGCGGGAGATGGATTATTCTCTGAGCAGTTCTTC
many	TRBV21-1	TRBJ2-3	-	CASSKAWKGSACSDTQYF	TGTGCCAGCAGCAAAGCCTGGAAGGGTAGCGCGTGCTCAGATACGCAGTATTTT
few	TRBV6-1	TRBJ2-1	-	CASKVPGNEQFF	TGTGCCAGCAAGGTCCCAGGCAATGAGCAGTTCTTC
few	TRBV6-1	TRBJ2-3	-	CASLFTGSTDTQYF	TGTGCCAGCCTCTTTACAGGGAGCACAGATACGCAGTATTTT
few	TRBV5-1	TRBJ2-1	TRBD2	CASSLRLAGEQFF	TGCGCCAGCAGCCTAAGACTAGCGGGAGAGCAGTTCTTC
-	TRBV7-9	TRBJ1-2	-	CASSLESGSYGYTF	TGTGCCAGCAGCTTAGAATCGGGGTCCTATGGCTACACCTTC
few	TRBV9	TRBJ1-1	-	CASSAQSIAEAFF	TGTGCCAGCAGCGCCCAAAGTATAGCTGAAGCTTTCTTT
-	TRBV6-1	TRBJ2-3	TRBD2	CASSDGTSGSGLTDTQYF	TGTGCCAGCAGTGACGGGACTAGCGGGAGCGGCCTCACAGATACGCAGTATTTT
-	TRBV9	TRBJ1-5	-	CASSAQDGSNQPQHF	TGTGCCAGCAGCGCCCAGGACGGAAGCAATCAGCCCCAGCATTTT
-	TRBV20-1	TRBJ2-7	-	CSARQGHEQYF	TGCAGTGCTAGACAGGGCCACGAGCAGTACTTC
-	TRBV18	TRBJ2-7	-	CASSPLDGSYEQYF	TGTGCCAGCTCACCCCTGGACGGCTCCTACGAGCAGTACTTC
few	TRBV27	TRBJ1-4	-	CASSPLNIGEKLFF	TGTGCCAGCAGTCCGCTCAATATTGGTGAAAAACTGTTTTTT
-	TRBV3-1	TRBJ1-2	-	CASSPYGGEGGYTF	TGTGCCAGCAGCCCCTATGGGGGCGAGGGCGGCTACACCTTC
many	TRBV10-3	TRBJ1-1	-	CATRPGLSATEAFF	TGTGCCACCCGGCCAGGACTCTCGGCCACTGAAGCTTTCTTT
many	TRBV25-1	TRBJ1-3	-	CASSEPLGHDGNTIYF	TGTGCCAGCAGTGAACCCCTAGGACACGATGGAAACACCATATATTTT
-	TRBV2	TRBJ2-3	-	CASSDQGSDTQYF	TGTGCCAGCAGTGATCAGGGTTCGGATACGCAGTATTTT
many	TRBV15	TRBJ1-1	TRBD1	CATSRVRDRATEAFF	TGTGCCACCAGCAGAGTCAGAGACAGGGCCACTGAAGCTTTCTTT
-	TRBV20-1	TRBJ2-4	-	CSANPGGVRNIQYF	TGCAGTGCCAACCCAGGAGGAGTGAGGAACATTCAGTACTTC
many	TRBV11-2	TRBJ2-1	-	CASSFLFLRDSGNEQFF	TGTGCCAGCAGCTTCCTCTTCCTGAGGGATTCAGGCAATGAGCAGTTCTTC
many	TRBV5-1	TRBJ2-1	-	CASSLNSGVSYNEQFF	TGCGCCAGCAGCTTGAATTCGGGGGTATCCTACAATGAGCAGTTCTTC
-	TRBV28	TRBJ2-1	TRBD2	CASRLAGDHNEQFF	TGTGCCAGCAGGCTAGCGGGGGATCACAATGAGCAGTTCTTC
-	TRBV3-1	TRBJ2-7	-	CASSQGGGRDYEQYF	TGTGCCAGCAGCCAAGGAGGCGGTAGAGACTACGAGCAGTACTTC
-	TRBV27	TRBJ2-2	-	CASEFLTTGWGRTGELFF	TGTGCCAGCGAATTTCTAACCACAGGGTGGGGGCGGACCGGGGAGCTGTTTTTT
few	TRBV20-1	TRBJ1-6	-	CSGRMGRGDSPLHF	TGCAGTGGGAGGATGGGAAGGGGAGATTCACCCCTCCACTTT
-	TRBV4-2	TRBJ2-1	TRBD1	CASSLRGQGSQGGNEQFF	TGTGCCAGCAGCCTCAGAGGACAGGGGTCTCAGGGGGGCAATGAGCAGTTCTTC
many	TRBV11-2	TRBJ1-1	-	CASSLSIAEAFF	TGTGCCAGCAGCTTAAGTATCGCTGAAGCTTTCTTT
-	TRBV10-3	TRBJ1-1	TRBD1	CAIRGTETYEAFF	TGTGCCATCAGGGGGACAGAAACTTATGAAGCTTTCTTT
-	TRBV20-1	TRBJ1-3	-	CSAAPSGTGNTIYF	TGCAGTGCTGCCCCTTCTGGGACTGGAAACACCATATATTTT
many	TRBV5-1	TRBJ1-1	-	CASSPAAGRNTEAFF	TGCGCCAGCAGCCCCGCGGCGGGGAGAAACACTGAAGCTTTCTTT
many	TRBV10-3	TRBJ2-1	-	CAIRTGRNEQFF	TGTGCCATCCGTACAGGGAGGAATGAGCAGTTCTTC
-	TRBV12-3/TRBV12-4	TRBJ1-2	TRBD1	CASSRDRGAANYGYTF	TGTGCCAGCAGTCGCGACAGGGGAGCAGCTAACTATGGCTACACCTTC